A single sample is the source of the 2 T cell receptor beta chains below, sequenced in a study of response to subunit inactivated influenza vaccine. TCRdb re-derived calls from the RT-PCR reads in MiXCR, one entry per CDR3 protein. The sample yields 500,000 to 700,000 distinct CDR3 sequences, around 21% seen once. A further study also used this sample, focusing on T cells expressing NK-cell markers. From that second work: UMI-tagged 5'RACE template switching yielded the TCR beta cDNA.

Sequencing used CD4+ T cells sorted from PBMCs, obtained approximately 13 days after vaccination. These receptor sequences come from a man in his fifties who received an inactivated influenza vaccine.

This clonotype turned up a few times. This sequence joins TRBV10-3 and TRBJ1-5, with D uncertain. Looked up from germline, CDR1 is ENHRY and CDR2 is SYGVKD. V lost 8 bases and J lost 0, with 11 bases in between. The CDR3 contains 14 residues. DNA for the CDR3: TGTGCCATCGGTGGTGGGAATAGCAATCAGCCCCAGCATTTT. Its protein product is CAIGGGNSNQPQHF.

This clonotype was seen a handful of times. The chain has TRBV5-1 and TRBJ1-6, with D tentatively TRBD1 (6 bases). The CDR3 runs to 16 residues. CDR1 is SGHRS, CDR2 YFSETQ, per germline. The V end was cut by 4 bases, the J end by 8 bases, with 19 bases between. As DNA, the CDR3 is TGCGCCAGCAGCCCCGGGACATCGCGAGGGGATTCACCCCTCCACTTT. It codes for CASSPGTSRGDSPLHF. The complete variable domain, with remaining parts taken from reference TRBV5-1 and TRBJ1-6, reads KAGVTQTPRYLIKTRGQQVTLSCSPISGHRSVSWYQQTPGQGLQFLFEYFSETQRNKGNFPGRFSGRQFSNSRSEMNVSTLELGDSALYLCASSPGTSRGDSPLHFGNGTRLTVT.